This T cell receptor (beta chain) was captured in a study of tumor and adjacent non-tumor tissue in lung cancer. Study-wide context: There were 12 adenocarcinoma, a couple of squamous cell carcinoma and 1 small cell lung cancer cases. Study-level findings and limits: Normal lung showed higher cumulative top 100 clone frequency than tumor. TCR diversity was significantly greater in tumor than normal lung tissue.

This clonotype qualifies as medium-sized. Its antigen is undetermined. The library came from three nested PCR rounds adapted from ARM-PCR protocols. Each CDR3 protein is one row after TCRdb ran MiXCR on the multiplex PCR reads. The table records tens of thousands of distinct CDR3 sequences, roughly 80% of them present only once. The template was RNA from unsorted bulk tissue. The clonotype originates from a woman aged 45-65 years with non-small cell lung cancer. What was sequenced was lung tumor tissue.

The CDR3 here is CASRVARATQYF. In nucleotides, the CDR3 is TGTGCCAGCAGAGTAGCCCGGGCGACCCAGTACTTC. This sequence joins TRBV6-2 or TRBV6-3 and TRBJ2-5; D is unclear. The CDR3 is 12 amino acids. CDR1 MNHEY and CDR2 SVGEGT come from the germline V gene. The germline V and J ends were trimmed by 6 bases and 7 bases, with 12 bases remaining between them.